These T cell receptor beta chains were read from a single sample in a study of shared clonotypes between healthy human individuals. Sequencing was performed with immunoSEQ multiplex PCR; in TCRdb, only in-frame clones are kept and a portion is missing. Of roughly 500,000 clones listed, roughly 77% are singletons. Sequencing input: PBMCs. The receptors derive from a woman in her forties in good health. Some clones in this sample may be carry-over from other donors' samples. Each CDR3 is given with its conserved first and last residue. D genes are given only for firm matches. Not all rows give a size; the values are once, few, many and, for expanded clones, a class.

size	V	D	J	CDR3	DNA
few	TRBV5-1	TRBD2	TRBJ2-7	CASSLKLAGDEQYF	TGCGCCAGCAGCTTGAAGCTAGCGGGAGACGAGCAGTACTTC
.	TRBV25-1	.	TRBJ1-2	CASSEGGRGGYTF	TGTGCCAGCAGTGAAGGCGGCAGGGGCGGCTACACCTTC
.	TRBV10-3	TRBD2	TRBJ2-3	CAISTKLAHSTDTQYF	TGTGCCATCAGCACAAAACTAGCGCATAGCACAGATACGCAGTATTTT
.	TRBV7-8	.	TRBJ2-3	CASSLRGRNTQYF	TGTGCCAGCAGCCTTAGAGGCAGGAATACGCAGTATTTT
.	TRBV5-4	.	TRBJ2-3	CASSLLEGASTDTQYF	TGTGCCAGCAGCTTGTTGGAGGGGGCTAGCACAGATACGCAGTATTTT
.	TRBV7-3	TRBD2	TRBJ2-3	CASSLNAGATDTQYF	TGTGCCAGCAGCTTAAATGCGGGAGCCACAGATACGCAGTATTTT
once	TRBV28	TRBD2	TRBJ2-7	CASFRAGGFSYEQYF	TGTGCCAGCTTCCGAGCGGGAGGCTTCTCCTACGAGCAGTACTTC
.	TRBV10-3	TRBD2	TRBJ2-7	CAINPGLAGYEQYF	TGTGCCATCAATCCGGGACTAGCGGGTTACGAGCAGTACTTC
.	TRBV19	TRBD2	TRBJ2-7	CASTPAGRDYEQYF	TGTGCCAGTACTCCAGCGGGGAGGGACTACGAGCAGTACTTC
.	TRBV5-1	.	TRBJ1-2	CASSPNDYGYTF	TGCGCCAGCAGCCCTAATGACTATGGCTACACCTTC
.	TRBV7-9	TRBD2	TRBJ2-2	CASSPMRGMAGELFF	TGTGCCAGCAGCCCAATGCGGGGGATGGCCGGGGAGCTGTTTTTT
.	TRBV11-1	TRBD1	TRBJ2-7	CASSSNSRGQGGYEQYF	TGTGCCAGCAGCTCGAATAGCAGGGGACAGGGTGGCTACGAGCAGTACTTC
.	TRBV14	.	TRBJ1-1	CASSQGRGAGRAFF	TGTGCCAGCAGCCAAGGTCGTGGGGCGGGTAGAGCTTTCTTT
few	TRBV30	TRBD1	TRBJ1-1	CASNPRDRGRLGTEAFF	TGTGCCTCAAACCCCCGGGACAGGGGGCGCTTGGGCACTGAAGCTTTCTTT
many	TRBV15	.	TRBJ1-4	CATSDDIFQEKLFF	TGTGCCACCAGCGACGACATATTTCAAGAAAAACTGTTTTTT
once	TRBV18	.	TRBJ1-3	CASSQGAEDTIYF	TGTGCCAGCTCCCAGGGTGCGGAAGACACCATATATTTT
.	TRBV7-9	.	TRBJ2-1	CASPGEGAYNEQFF	TGTGCCAGCCCAGGGGAGGGGGCATACAATGAGCAGTTCTTC
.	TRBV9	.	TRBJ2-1	CASGRWVNEQFF	TGTGCCAGCGGGAGATGGGTCAATGAGCAGTTCTTC
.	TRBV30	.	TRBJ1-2	CAWSTQIYGYTF	TGTGCCTGGAGTACACAGATCTATGGCTACACCTTC
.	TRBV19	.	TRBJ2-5	CATADSRGETQYF	TGTGCCACCGCGGACAGTAGGGGAGAGACCCAGTACTTC
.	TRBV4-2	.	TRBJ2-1	CASSQGREYNEQFF	TGTGCCAGCAGCCAGGGGCGGGAATACAATGAGCAGTTCTTC
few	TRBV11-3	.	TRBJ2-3	CASSLQGTDTQYF	TGTGCCAGCAGCCTTCAGGGCACAGATACGCAGTATTTT
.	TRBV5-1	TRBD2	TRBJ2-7	CASSFLAGEGEQYF	TGCGCCAGCAGCTTCCTAGCGGGAGAGGGCGAGCAGTACTTC
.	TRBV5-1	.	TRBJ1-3	CASSSQVSGNTIYF	TGCGCCAGCAGCTCACAGGTCTCTGGAAACACCATATATTTT
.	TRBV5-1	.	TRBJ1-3	CASSLAGIGNTIYF	TGCGCCAGCAGCTTGGCGGGGATAGGAAACACCATATATTTT
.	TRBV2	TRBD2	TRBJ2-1	CASSRLAGYNEQFF	TGTGCCAGCAGTCGACTAGCGGGTTACAATGAGCAGTTCTTC
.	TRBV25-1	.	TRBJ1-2	CASSGGLVRGYTF	TGTGCCAGCAGTGGGGGTTTGGTTCGGGGCTACACCTTC
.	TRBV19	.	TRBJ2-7	CASSSPRRGRGEQYF	TGTGCCAGTAGTTCCCCCCGGAGGGGTCGGGGCGAGCAGTACTTC
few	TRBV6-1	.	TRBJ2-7	CASESVVSYEQYF	TGTGCCAGCGAATCCGTAGTCTCCTACGAGCAGTACTTC
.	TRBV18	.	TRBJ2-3	CASSPSGTTDTQYF	TGTGCCAGCTCACCTTCCGGGACTACAGATACGCAGTATTTT
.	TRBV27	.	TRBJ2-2	CASSTQNTGELFF	TGTGCCAGCAGTACCCAAAATACCGGGGAGCTGTTTTTT
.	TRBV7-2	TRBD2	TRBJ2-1	CASSPHTSGSQDEQFF	TGTGCCAGCAGCCCCCACACTAGCGGGAGTCAAGATGAGCAGTTCTTC
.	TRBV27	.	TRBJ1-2	CASSLMATGYYGYTF	TGTGCCAGCAGTTTAATGGCGACAGGATACTATGGCTACACCTTC
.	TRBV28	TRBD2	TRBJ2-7	CASSLRFLAGAYEQYF	TGTGCCAGCAGTTTAAGGTTCCTAGCGGGAGCCTACGAGCAGTACTTC
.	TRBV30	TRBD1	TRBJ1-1	CAWSVDRGYTEAFF	TGTGCCTGGAGTGTAGACAGGGGGTACACTGAAGCTTTCTTT
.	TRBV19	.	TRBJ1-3	CASSISRESGNTIYF	TGTGCCAGTAGTATCTCCAGGGAGTCTGGAAACACCATATATTTT
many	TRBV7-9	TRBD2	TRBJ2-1	CASSLPLAGAYNEQFF	TGTGCCAGCAGCCTCCCCCTAGCGGGAGCCTACAATGAGCAGTTCTTC
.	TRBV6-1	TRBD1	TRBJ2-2	CASRGTGRTGELFF	TGTGCCAGCAGAGGGACAGGGAGGACCGGGGAGCTGTTTTTT
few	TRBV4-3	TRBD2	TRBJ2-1	CASSSSGRAGYNEQFF	TGCGCCAGCAGTTCTAGCGGGAGGGCCGGCTACAATGAGCAGTTCTTC
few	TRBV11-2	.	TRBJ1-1	CASSRERVNTEAFF	TGTGCCAGCAGCAGAGAAAGGGTAAACACTGAAGCTTTCTTT